This T cell receptor (beta chain) originates from a study of T cell changes during pregnancy in multiple sclerosis. CDR1 is ENHRY and CDR2 is SYGVKD in the germline V gene. The germline V and J ends were trimmed by 0 bases and 9 bases, with 18 bases remaining between them. This CDR3 comprises 16 residues. The protocol was immunoSEQ multiplex PCR, while the TCRdb copy is restricted to in-frame clones and leaves out a portion. This table holds roughly 53,000 clones, about 92% found once. This clone was seen just once. The sample in question was CD4+ T cells from peripheral blood mononuclear cells, obtained in the third trimester of pregnancy. This TCR derives from a female donor with multiple sclerosis, enrolled in a pregnancy study. V usage is TRBV10-3 and J usage is TRBJ1-5, with D possibly TRBD1 on 6 matching bases. The CDR3 loop is CAISESGGASSRPQHF. The CDR3 DNA reads TGTGCCATCAGTGAGTCAGGGGGGGCGTCGTCAAGGCCCCAGCATTTT.